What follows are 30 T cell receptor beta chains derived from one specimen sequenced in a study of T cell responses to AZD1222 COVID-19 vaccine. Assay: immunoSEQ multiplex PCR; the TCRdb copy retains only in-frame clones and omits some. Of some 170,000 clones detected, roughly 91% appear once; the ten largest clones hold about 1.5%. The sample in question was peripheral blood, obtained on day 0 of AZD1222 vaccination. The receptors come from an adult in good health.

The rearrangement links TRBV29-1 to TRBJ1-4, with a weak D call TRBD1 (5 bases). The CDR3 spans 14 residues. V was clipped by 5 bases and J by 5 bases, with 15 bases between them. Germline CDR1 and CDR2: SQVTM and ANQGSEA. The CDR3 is CSVMGYRPNEKLFF. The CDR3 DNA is TGCAGCGTTATGGGATACAGGCCGAATGAAAAACTGTTTTTT.

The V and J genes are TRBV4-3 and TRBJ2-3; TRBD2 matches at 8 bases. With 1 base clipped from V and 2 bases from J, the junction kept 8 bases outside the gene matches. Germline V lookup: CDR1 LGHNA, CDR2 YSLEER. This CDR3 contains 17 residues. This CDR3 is CASSQGGLAGNTDTQYF. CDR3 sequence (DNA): TGCGCCAGCAGCCAAGGGGGATTAGCGGGAAACACAGATACGCAGTATTTT.

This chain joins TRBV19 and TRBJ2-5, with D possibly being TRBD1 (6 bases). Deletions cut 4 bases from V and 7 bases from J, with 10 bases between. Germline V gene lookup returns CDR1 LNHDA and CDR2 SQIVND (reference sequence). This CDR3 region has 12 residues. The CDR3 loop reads CASSRDTVTQYF. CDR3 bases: TGTGCCAGTAGTAGGGACACTGTGACCCAGTACTTC.

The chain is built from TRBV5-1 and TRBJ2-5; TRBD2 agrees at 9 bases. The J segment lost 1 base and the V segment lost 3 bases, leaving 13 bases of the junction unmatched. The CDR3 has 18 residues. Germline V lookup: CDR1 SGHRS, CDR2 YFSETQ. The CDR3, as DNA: TGCGCCAGCAGCTCAAGGCTGACCAGCGGGGGGCCCCAAGAGACCCAGTACTTC. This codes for CASSSRLTSGGPQETQYF.

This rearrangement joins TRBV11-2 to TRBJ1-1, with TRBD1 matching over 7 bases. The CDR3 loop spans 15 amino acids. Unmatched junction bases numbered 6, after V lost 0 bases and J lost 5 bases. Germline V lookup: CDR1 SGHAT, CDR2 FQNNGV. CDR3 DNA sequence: TGTGCCAGCAGCTTAGAAGGGACAGCGGGTACTGAAGCTTTCTTT. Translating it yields CASSLEGTAGTEAFF.

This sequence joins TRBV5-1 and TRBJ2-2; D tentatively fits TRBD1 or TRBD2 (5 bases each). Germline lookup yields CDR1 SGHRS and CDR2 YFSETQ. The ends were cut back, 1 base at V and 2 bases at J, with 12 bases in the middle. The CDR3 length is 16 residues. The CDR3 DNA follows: TGCGCCAGCAGCTTGTTGCAGGGACGAAACACCGGGGAGCTGTTTTTT. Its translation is CASSLLQGRNTGELFF.

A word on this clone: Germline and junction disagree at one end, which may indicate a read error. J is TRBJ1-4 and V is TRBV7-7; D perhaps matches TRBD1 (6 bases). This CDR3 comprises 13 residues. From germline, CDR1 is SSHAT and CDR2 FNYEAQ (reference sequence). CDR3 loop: CASSTDRNEKLFF. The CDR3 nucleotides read TGTGCTAGCAGCACCGACAGGAATGAAAAACTGTTTTTT.

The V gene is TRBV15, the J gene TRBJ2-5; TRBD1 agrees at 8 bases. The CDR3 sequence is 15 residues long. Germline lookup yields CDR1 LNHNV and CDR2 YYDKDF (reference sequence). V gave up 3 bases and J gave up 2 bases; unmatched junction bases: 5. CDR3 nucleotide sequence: TGTGCCACCAGCAGGGGGACAGGACTTCAAGAGACCCAGTACTTC. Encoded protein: CATSRGTGLQETQYF.

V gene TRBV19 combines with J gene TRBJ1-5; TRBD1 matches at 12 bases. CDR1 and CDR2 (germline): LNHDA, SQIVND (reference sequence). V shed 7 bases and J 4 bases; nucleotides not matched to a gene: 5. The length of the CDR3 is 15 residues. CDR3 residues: CASKGQGAGNQPQHF. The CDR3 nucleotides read TGTGCCAGTAAGGGACAGGGGGCCGGGAATCAGCCCCAGCATTTT.

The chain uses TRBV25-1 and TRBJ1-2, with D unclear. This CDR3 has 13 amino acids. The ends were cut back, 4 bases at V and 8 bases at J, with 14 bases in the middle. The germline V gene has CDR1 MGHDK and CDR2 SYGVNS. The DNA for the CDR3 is TGTGCCAGCAGTGTCGGAACCTATGGAGGCTACACCTTC. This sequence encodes CASSVGTYGGYTF.

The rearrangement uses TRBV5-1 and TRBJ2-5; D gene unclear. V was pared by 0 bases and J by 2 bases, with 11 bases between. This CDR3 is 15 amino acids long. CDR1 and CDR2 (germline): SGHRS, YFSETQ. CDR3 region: CASSLVGLGQETQYF. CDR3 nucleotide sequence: TGCGCCAGCAGCTTGGTAGGGTTGGGACAAGAGACCCAGTACTTC.

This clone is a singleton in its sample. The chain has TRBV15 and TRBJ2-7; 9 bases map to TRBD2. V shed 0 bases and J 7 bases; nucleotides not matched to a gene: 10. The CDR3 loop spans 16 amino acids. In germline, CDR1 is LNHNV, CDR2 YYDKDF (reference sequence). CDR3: CATSRERAGGRGEQYF. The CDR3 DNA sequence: TGTGCCACCAGCAGAGAGAGAGCGGGAGGAAGGGGGGAGCAGTACTTC.

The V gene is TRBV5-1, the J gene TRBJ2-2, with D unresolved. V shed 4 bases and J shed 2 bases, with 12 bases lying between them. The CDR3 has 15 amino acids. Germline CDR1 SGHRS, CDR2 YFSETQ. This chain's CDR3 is CASSQAGPNTGELFF. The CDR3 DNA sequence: TGCGCCAGCAGCCAGGCCGGTCCTAACACCGGGGAGCTGTTTTTT.

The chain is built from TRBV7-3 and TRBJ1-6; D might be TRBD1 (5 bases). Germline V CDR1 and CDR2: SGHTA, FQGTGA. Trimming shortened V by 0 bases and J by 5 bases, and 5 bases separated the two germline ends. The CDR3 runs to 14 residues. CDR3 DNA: TGTGCCAGCAGCTTAACGGGACATAATTCACCCCTCCACTTT. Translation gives CASSLTGHNSPLHF.

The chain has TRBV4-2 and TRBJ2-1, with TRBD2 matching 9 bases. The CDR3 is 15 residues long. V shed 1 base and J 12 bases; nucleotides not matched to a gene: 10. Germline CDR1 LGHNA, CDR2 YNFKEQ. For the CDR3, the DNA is TGTGCCAGCAGCCAAGCTGCGGGAGGGCCGATGTTGCAGTTCTTC. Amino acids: CASSQAAGGPMLQFF.

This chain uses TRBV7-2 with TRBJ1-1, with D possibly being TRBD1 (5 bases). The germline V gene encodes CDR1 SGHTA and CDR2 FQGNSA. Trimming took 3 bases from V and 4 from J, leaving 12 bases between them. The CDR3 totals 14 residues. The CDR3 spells CASSLREQGTEAFF. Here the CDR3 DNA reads TGTGCCAGCAGCTTGAGGGAGCAGGGCACTGAAGCTTTCTTT.

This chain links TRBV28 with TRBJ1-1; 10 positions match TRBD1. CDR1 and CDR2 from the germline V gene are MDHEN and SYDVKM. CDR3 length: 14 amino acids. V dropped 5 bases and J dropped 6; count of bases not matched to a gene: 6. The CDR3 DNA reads TGTGCCAGCAGTAAGGGACAGGGGATTTCTGAAGCTTTCTTT. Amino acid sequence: CASSKGQGISEAFF.

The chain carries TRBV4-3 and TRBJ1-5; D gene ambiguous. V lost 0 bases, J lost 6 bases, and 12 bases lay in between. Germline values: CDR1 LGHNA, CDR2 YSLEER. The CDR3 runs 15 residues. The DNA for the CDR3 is TGCGCCAGCAGCCAAGATCGGCAGGCATTTCAGCCCCAGCATTTT. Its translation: CASSQDRQAFQPQHF.

In DNA, the CDR3 is TGTGCCAGCAGCTTGAATAGGGGTAACGAGCAGTACGTC. Encoded protein: CASSLNRGNEQYV. The rearrangement links TRBV5-6 to TRBJ2-7, with D possibly TRBD1 on 5 matching bases. This CDR3 has 13 amino acids. Germline values: CDR1 SGHDT, CDR2 YYEEEE. Between the trimmed V and J ends, which lost 1 base and 5 bases, there was a span of 10 bases.

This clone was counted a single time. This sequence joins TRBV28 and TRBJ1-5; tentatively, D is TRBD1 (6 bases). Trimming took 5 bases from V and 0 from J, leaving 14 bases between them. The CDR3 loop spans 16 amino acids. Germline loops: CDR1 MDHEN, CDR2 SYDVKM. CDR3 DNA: TGTGCCAGCAGTATCCCGGACAGACCTAGCAATCAGCCCCAGCATTTT. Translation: CASSIPDRPSNQPQHF.

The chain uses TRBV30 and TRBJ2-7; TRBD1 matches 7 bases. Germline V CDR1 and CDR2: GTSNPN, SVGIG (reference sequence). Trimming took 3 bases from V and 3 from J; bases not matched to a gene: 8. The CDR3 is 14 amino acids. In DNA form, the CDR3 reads TGTGCCTGGAGGGGTCCGGGACAGCTCTACGAGCAGTACTTC. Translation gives CAWRGPGQLYEQYF.

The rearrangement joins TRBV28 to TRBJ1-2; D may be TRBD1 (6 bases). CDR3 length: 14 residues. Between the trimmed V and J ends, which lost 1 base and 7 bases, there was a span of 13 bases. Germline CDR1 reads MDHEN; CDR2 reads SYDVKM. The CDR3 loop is CASSLYEGGGGYTF. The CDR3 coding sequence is TGTGCCAGCAGTTTATATGAGGGGGGCGGTGGCTACACCTTC.

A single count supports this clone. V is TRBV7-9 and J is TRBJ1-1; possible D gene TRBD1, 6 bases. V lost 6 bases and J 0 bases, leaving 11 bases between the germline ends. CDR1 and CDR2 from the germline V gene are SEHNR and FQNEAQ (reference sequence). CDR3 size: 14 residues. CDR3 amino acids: CASSRQDVNTEAFF. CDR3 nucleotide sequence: TGTGCCAGCAGTCGACAGGACGTGAACACTGAAGCTTTCTTT.

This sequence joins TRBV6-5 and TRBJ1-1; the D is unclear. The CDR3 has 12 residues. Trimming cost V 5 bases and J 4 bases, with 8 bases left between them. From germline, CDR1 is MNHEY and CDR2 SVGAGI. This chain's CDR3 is CASSLESTEAFF. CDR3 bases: TGTGCCAGCAGTCTGGAGTCCACTGAAGCTTTCTTT.

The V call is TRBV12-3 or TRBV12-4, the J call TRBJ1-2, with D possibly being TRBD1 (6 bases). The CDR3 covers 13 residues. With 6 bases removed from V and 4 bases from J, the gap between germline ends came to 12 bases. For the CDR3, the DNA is TGTGCCAGCAGGCGGGGGGCCGTCTATGGCTACACCTTC. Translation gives CASRRGAVYGYTF.

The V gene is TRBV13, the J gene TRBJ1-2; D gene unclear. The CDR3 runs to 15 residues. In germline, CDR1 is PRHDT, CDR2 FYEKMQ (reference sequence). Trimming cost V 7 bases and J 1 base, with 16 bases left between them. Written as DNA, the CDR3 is TGTGCCAGCACCCGAGGACCTGTTGGTAACTATGGCTACACCTTC. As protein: CASTRGPVGNYGYTF.

CDR3 sequence: CAISESLAGRETQYF. CDR3 in DNA: TGTGCCATCAGTGAGTCTTTAGCGGGAAGAGAGACCCAGTACTTC. The V and J genes are TRBV10-3 and TRBJ2-5; 8 bases agree with TRBD2. Per the germline V gene, CDR1 is ENHRY and CDR2 is SYGVKD. With V trimmed by 0 bases and J by 4 bases, 4 bases remained unmatched. The CDR3 has 15 residues.

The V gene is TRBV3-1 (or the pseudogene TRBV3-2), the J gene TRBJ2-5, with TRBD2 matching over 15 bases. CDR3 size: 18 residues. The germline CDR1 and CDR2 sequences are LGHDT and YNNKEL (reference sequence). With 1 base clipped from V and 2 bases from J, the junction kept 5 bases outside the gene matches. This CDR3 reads CASSQGSGLAGGQETQYF. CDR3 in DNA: TGTGCCAGCAGCCAAGGGAGTGGACTAGCGGGGGGGCAAGAGACCCAGTACTTC.

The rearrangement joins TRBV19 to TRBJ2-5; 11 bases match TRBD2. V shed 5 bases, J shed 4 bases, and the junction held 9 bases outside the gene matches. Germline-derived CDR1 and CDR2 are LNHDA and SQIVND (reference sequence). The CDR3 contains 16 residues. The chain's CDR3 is CASSVRTSGSGETQYF. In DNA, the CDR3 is TGTGCCAGTAGTGTTAGGACTAGCGGGTCGGGAGAGACCCAGTACTTC. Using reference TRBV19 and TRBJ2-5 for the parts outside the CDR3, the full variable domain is DGGITQSPKYLFRKEGQNVTLSCEQNLNHDAMYWYRQDPGQGLRLIYYSQIVNDFQKGDIAEGYSVSREKKESFPLTVTSAQKNPTAFYLCASSVRTSGSGETQYFGPGTRLLVL.

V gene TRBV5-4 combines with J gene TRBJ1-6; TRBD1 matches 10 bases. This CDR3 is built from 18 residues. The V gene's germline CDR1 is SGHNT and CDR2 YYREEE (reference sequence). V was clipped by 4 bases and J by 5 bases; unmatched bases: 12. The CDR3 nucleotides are TGTGCCAGCAGCGCCCGGGACAGGGGATCCGCAGATAATTCACCCCTCCACTTT. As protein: CASSARDRGSADNSPLHF.